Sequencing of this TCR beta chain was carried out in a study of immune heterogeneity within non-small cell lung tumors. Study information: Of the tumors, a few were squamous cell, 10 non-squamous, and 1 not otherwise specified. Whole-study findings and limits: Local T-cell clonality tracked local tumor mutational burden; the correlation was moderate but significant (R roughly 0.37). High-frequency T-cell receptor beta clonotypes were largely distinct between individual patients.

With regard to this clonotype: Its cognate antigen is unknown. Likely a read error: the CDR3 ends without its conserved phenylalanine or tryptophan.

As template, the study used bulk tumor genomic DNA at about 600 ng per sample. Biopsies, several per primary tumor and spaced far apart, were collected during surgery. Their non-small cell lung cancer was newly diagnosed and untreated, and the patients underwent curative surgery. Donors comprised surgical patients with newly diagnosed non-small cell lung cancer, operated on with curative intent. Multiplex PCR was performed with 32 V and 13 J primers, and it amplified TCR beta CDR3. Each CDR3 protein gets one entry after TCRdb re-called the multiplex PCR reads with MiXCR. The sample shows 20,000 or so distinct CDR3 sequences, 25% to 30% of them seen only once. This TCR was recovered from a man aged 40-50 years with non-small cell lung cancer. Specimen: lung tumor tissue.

The CDR3 is CASSFARPTSRDKASGSFYNEQFL. For the CDR3, the DNA is TGTGCCAGCAGTTTCGCCCGACCAACATCGAGGGACAAAGCTAGCGGGTCGTTCTACAATGAGCAGTTCTTA. The V gene is TRBV27, the J gene TRBJ2-1; 8 positions match TRBD2. V was clipped by 3 bases and J by 3 bases; unmatched bases: 31. Germline V gives CDR1 MNHEY, CDR2 SMNVEV (reference sequence). This CDR3 is 24 amino acids long.